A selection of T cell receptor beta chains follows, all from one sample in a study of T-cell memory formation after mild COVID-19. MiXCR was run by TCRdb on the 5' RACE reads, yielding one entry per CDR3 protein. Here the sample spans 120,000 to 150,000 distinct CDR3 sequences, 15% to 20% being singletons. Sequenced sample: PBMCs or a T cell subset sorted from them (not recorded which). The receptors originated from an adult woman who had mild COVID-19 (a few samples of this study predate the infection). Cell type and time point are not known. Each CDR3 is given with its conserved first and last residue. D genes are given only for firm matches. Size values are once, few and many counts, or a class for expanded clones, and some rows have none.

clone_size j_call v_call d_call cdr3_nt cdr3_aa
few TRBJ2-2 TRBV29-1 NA TGCAGCGCCCTGGGGGGGGGGCGCGGCACCGGGGAGCTGTTTTTT CSALGGGRGTGELFF
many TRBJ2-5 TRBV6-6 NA TGTGCCAGCAGAGGGCCGGAGACCCAGTACTTC CASRGPETQYF
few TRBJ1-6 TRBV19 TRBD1 TGTGCCAGTAGGCGGACAGGGGCGAGGAGAAATTCACCCCTCCACTTT CASRRTGARRNSPLHF
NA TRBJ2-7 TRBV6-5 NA TGTGCCAGCAGTTACTCAGGAGGGGCAGCCTTACCCTACGAGCAGTACTTC CASSYSGGAALPYEQYF
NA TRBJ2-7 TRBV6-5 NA TGTGCCAGCAGTTATAGCGGCAGGTCCTACGAGCAGTACTTC CASSYSGRSYEQYF
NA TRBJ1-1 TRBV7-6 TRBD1 TGTGCCAGCAGCCCCCGGGACAGGTTGAACACTGAAGCTTTCTTT CASSPRDRLNTEAFF
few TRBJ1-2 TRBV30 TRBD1 TGTGCCTGTCCCCCTCCGGGACAGTGGGGCTACACCTTC CACPPPGQWGYTF
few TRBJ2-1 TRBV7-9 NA TGTGCCAGCAGCCGGGAGCCCATAAGCTCCTACAATGAGCAGTTCTTC CASSREPISSYNEQFF
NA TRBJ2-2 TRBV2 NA TGTGCCAGCAACCCCCCCGAGGGACAGATCAGCGAGCCGGGAGGTAGAGCGAACACCGGGGAGCTGTTTTTT CASNPPEGQISEPGGRANTGELFF
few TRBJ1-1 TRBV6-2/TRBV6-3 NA TGTGCCAGCAGCCCGATTTACGGGGAAGGCACTGAAGCTTTCTTT CASSPIYGEGTEAFF
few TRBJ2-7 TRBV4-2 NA TGTGCCAGCAGCCCAACCCGGCTAGTATCTTACGAGCAGTACTTC CASSPTRLVSYEQYF
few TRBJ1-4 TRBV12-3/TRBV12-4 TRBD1 TGTGCCAGCAGTTTCTCGGGACAGGCGATTTTT CASSFSGQAIF
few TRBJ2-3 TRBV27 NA TGTGCCAGCCGCACATTTCTCACAGATACGCAGTATTTT CASRTFLTDTQYF
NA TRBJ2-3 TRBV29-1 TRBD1 TGCAGCGAGACTACAGGGGTAACGACAGATACGCAGTATTTT CSETTGVTTDTQYF
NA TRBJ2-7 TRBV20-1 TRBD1 TGCAGTGCTAGAGACCCAGGGGACAGGTCAAACTACGAGCAGTACTTC CSARDPGDRSNYEQYF
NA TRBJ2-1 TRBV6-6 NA TGTGCCAGCAGTTACCGTCGGGATATCGATGAGCAGTTCTTC CASSYRRDIDEQFF
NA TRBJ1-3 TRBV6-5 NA TGTGCCAGCAGTTACGGGCGACAGGCTGGAAACACCATATATTTT CASSYGRQAGNTIYF
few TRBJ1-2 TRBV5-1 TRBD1 TGCGCCAGCAGCTTGGGACAGGGAAATGGCTACACCTTC CASSLGQGNGYTF
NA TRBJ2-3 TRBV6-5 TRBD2 TGTGCCAGCAGGCAGCGGGGGGTGAATACGCAGTATTTT CASRQRGVNTQYF
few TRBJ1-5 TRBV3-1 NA TGTGCCAGCAGCGCCGCAGCTGAACCCCAGCATTTT CASSAAAEPQHF
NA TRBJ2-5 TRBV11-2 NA TGTGCCAGCAACGGGGCGATATGGGAAGAGACCCAGTACTTC CASNGAIWEETQYF
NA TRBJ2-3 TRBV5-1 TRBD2 TGCGCCAGCAGCTCGGGACTAGCGGCTAGCACAGATACGCAGTATTTT CASSSGLAASTDTQYF
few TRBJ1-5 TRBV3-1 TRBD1 TGTGCCAGCAGCCCCCAGGGGGCCAGGCCCCAGCATTTT CASSPQGARPQHF
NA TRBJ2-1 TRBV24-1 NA TGTGCCACCAGTGATTTCGAACAGAGGAACAATGAGCAGTTCTTC CATSDFEQRNNEQFF
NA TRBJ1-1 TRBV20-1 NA TGCAGTGCTTGGACAGTGAACACTGAAGCTTTCTTT CSAWTVNTEAFF
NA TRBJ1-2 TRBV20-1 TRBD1 TGCAGTGCTGGTACAGGGGACGTTGGCTACACCTTC CSAGTGDVGYTF
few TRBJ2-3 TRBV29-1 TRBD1 TGCAGCGCTAGACAGGGCCAGGGAGATACGCAGTATTTT CSARQGQGDTQYF
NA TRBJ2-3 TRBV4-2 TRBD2 TGTGCCAGCAGCCCCGGGACTAGCATGGCAGATACGCAGTATTTT CASSPGTSMADTQYF
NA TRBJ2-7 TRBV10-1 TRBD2 TGCGCCAGCTCAATAACTAGCGGGGGACCCTACGAGCAGTACTTC CASSITSGGPYEQYF
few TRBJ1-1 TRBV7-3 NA TGTGCCAGCAGCCCCCTCGGGGGCACTGAAGCTTTCTTT CASSPLGGTEAFF
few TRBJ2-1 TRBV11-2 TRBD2 TGTGCCAGCAGTCGCGGCGGGAGGGACTACAATGAGCAGTTCTTC CASSRGGRDYNEQFF
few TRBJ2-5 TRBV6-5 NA TGTGCCAGCAGTCTCCGACTAGGTGGGGAGACCCAGTACTTC CASSLRLGGETQYF
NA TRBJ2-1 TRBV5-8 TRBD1 TGTGCCAGCAGCAGGGGACAGGGGAAGTCCAATGAGCAGTTCTTC CASSRGQGKSNEQFF
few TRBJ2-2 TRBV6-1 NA TGTGCCAGCACCTGGGGGGGCCAGGGGGCCGGGGAGCTGTTTTTT CASTWGGQGAGELFF
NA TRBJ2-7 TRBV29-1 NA TGCAGCGTTGAAGGGTCCCCCTACGAGCAGTACTTC CSVEGSPYEQYF
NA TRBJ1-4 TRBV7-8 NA TGTGCCAGCTCTATGCGGGGGTATGAAAAACTGTTTTTT CASSMRGYEKLFF
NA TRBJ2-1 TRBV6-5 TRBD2 TGTGCCAGCAGTTTCCGGGCTGTCCCGGGAGGGTCTGAGCAGTTCTTC CASSFRAVPGGSEQFF
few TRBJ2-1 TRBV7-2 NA TGTGCCAGCTCCCTCTCTCGGGTGCAGTTCTTC CASSLSRVQFF
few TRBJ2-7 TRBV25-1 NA TGTGCCAGCAGTCCAGGGAAGGCGTACGAGCAGTACTTC CASSPGKAYEQYF
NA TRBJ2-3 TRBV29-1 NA TGCAGCGTTGAAGATAATGTAAGGAGCACAGATACGCAGTATTTT CSVEDNVRSTDTQYF
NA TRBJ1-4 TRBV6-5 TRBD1 TGTGCCAGCAGAGAGGGGGCAAATGAAAAACTGTTTTTT CASREGANEKLFF
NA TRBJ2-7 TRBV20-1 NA TGCAGTGCTAGGCAGGCATTCGGCCGCGATGAGCAGTACTTC CSARQAFGRDEQYF
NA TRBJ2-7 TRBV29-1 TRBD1 TGCAGCGTTGCAGGGGGTTACAACGAGCAGTACTTC CSVAGGYNEQYF